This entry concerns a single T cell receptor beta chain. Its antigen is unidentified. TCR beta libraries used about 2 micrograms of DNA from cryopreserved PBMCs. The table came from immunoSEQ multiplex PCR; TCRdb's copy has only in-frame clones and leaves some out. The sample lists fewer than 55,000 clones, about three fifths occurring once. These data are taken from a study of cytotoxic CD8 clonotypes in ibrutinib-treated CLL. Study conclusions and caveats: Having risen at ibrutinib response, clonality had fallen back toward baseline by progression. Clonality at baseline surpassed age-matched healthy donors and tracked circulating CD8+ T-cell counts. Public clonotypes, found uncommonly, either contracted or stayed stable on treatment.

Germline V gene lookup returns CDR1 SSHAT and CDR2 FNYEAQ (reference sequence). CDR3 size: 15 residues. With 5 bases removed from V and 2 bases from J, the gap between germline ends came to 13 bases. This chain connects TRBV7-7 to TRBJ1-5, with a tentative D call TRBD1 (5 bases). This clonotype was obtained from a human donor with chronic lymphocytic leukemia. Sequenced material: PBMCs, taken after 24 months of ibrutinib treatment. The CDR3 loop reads CASSALGQGNQPQHF. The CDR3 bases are TGTGCCAGCAGCGCTCTGGGGCAGGGCAATCAGCCCCAGCATTTT.